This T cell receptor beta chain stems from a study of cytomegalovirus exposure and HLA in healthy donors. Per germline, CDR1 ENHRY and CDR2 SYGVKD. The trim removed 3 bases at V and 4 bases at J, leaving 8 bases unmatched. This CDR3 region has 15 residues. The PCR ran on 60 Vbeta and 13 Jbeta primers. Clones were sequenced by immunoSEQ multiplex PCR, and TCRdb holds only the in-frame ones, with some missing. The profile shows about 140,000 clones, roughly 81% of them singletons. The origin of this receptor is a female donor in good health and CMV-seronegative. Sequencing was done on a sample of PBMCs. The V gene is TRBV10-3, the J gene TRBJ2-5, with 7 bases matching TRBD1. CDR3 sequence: CAISDLGGRAETQYF. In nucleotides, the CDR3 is TGTGCCATCAGTGATTTAGGGGGCCGGGCAGAGACCCAGTACTTC.